What follows describes a single T cell receptor beta chain. The sample originates from a study of shared clonotypes between healthy human individuals. The CDR3 is made up of 13 amino acids. The germline CDR1 and CDR2 sequences are SGHVS and FNYEAQ. The germline V and J ends were trimmed by 2 bases and 11 bases, with 15 bases remaining between them. TCRdb keeps only in-frame clones here, not all; method: immunoSEQ multiplex PCR. The table has roughly 2 million clones, 85% to 95% seen once; the top ten hold 0.1% to 0.15%. The origin of this receptor is a man aged 18 to 29 in good health. The specimen sequenced was naive CD4+ T cells sorted from blood. Subset of the sample: CD45RA+ positively selected. The chain employs TRBV7-6 and TRBJ1-1; no clear D. This CDR3 reads CASSLTSEKWAFF. DNA of the CDR3: TGTGCCAGCAGCTTAACCTCAGAGAAATGGGCTTTCTTT.